This T cell receptor (beta chain) is drawn from a study of T cell repertoires in cytomegalovirus infection (dated by TCRdb to the late 2010s). At the level of the whole study: Alongside well-studied HLA-B-restricted epitopes, the peptide stimulations were aimed at recently identified HLA-C-restricted CMV epitopes, whose presentation resists viral immunomodulation. Because public TCR beta signatures pointed to carriage of CMV infection together with the matching HLA type, the HLA type of each donor mattered for the analysis. The paper's findings and limits, for the study overall: The ex vivo response was dominated by HLA-C-restricted CMV-specific TCR beta clonotypes, which also provided the single most frequent clonotype in two of eight donors. In both this cohort and an independent cohort of some 380 donors, the cumulative frequency of public TCR beta family members distinguished carriers of CMV infection plus the relevant HLA type.

The sample was run on an Illumina HiSeq 1500. Starting from the raw public reads, TCRdb applied fastp trimming at Q25, assembled clones with MiXCR and retained in-frame beta chains. Records with the same CDR3 protein are collapsed into one entry carrying the most frequent genes and DNA. Across this sample there are 700,000 to 900,000 distinct CDR3 sequences, with almost 30% seen only once. The ten largest make up over 10% of the sample. Worth noting for this clonotype: Its binding antigen is unknown. No base quality values were provided; no much bigger clone lies one nucleotide off.

Germline trimming amounts to 4 bases on V and 3 bases on J, with 6 as the count of junction bases outside the gene matches. Reading from cysteine to phenylalanine, the CDR3 counts 15 amino acids. Left in the record is the CDR3 DNA by itself, 45 bases read in frame from the first base. In the germline V gene, CDR1 corresponds to MDHEN and CDR2 to SYDVKM. The sample's treatment or condition label, in plain terms: in vitro stimulation with specific CMV peptide epitopes to enrich CMV-specific T cells. This TCR was recovered from a human donor in good health (CMV status not recorded). Some clones in this sample may be carry-over from other donors' samples. The rearrangement combines TRBV28 with TRBJ2-1, and 7 junction bases match TRBD1. Sample: cultured CD8+ T cells from PBMCs, taken from culture after CMV antigen stimulation. The nucleotide sequence is TGTGCCAGCAGTTCCGTCCGGGACAGCTACAATGAGCAGTTCTTC. It encodes CASSSVRDSYNEQFF.